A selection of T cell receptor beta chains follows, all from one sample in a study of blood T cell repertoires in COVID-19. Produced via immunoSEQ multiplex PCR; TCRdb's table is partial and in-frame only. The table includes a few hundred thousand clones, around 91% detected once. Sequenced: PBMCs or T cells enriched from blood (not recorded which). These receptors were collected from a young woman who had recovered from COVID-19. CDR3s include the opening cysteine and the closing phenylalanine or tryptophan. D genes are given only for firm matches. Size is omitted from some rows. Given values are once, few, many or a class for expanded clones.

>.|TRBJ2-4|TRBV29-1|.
CSVEGLDQNIQYF
TGCAGCGTTGAGGGACTGGACCAAAACATTCAGTACTTC
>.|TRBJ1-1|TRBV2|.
CASSLDSLPNTEAFF
TGTGCCAGCAGTCTGGACAGCTTGCCGAACACTGAAGCTTTCTTT
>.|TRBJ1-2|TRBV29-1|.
CSVTRGVYGYTF
TGCAGCGTAACACGGGGGGTCTATGGCTACACCTTC
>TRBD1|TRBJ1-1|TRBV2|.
CASRTGTGGGWTEAFF
TGTGCCAGCAGGACCGGGACAGGGGGCGGATGGACTGAAGCTTTCTTT
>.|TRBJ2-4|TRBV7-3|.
CASSLSQGNIQYF
TGTGCCAGCAGCTTATCACAGGGAAACATTCAGTACTTC
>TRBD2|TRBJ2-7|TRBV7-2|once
CASRTWGLAGQTNF
TGTGCCAGCAGAACCTGGGGGTTAGCGGGCCAAACGAACTTC
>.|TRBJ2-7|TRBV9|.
CASSAQADSTYEQYF
TGTGCCAGCAGCGCCCAAGCCGACAGCACCTACGAGCAGTACTTC
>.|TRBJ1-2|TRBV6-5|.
CASRRGNGYTF
TGTGCCAGCAGGCGGGGCAATGGCTACACCTTC
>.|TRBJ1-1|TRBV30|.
CAWSKPYLNTEAFF
TGTGCCTGGAGTAAACCCTACCTTAACACTGAAGCTTTCTTT
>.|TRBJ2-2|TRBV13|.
CASSSRLAGELFF
TGTGCCAGCAGCTCCCGACTAGCCGGGGAGCTGTTTTTT
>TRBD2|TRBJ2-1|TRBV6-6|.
CASRRDLAGFDNEQFF
TGTGCCAGCAGACGAGATCTAGCGGGTTTTGACAATGAGCAGTTCTTC
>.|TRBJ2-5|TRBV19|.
CASSQGTDAETQYF
TGTGCCAGTAGTCAGGGGACGGACGCCGAGACCCAGTACTTC
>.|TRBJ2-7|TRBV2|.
CASLPNTPLDEQYF
TGTGCCAGCCTCCCAAATACTCCGTTGGACGAGCAGTACTTC
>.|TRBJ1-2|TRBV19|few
CASSIDHREHYGYTF
TGTGCCAGTAGTATAGATCACCGGGAACACTATGGCTACACCTTC
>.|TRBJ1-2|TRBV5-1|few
CASSLERFTGLKIYGYTF
TGCGCCAGCAGCTTGGAGCGATTTACGGGACTTAAGATCTATGGCTACACCTTC
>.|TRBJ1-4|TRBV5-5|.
CASSLRVRNEKLFF
TGTGCCAGCAGCTTGCGTGTGCGGAATGAAAAACTGTTTTTT
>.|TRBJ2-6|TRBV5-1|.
CASSPEQGTGANVLTF
TGCGCCAGCAGCCCGGAACAGGGTACCGGGGCCAACGTCCTGACTTTC
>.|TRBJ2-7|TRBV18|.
CASSPTVQGEAYEQYF
TGTGCCAGCTCACCAACAGTTCAGGGGGAGGCCTACGAGCAGTACTTC
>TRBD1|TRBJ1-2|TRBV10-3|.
CAISESTGDDGYTF
TGTGCCATCAGTGAGTCGACAGGGGACGATGGCTACACCTTC
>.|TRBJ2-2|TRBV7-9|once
CASSQPEGTGELFF
TGTGCCAGCAGCCAACCGGAGGGCACCGGGGAGCTGTTTTTT
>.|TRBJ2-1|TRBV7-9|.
CASSYNRGKQFF
TGTGCCAGCAGCTATAATAGGGGGAAGCAGTTCTTC
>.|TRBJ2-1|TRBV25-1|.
CASSGTGNYNEQFF
TGTGCCAGCAGTGGTACGGGAAACTACAATGAGCAGTTCTTC
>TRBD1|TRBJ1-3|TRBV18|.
CASTPDRSGNTIYF
TGTGCCAGCACACCGGACAGGTCTGGAAACACCATATATTTT
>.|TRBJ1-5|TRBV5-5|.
CASSLDSHFNQPQHF
TGTGCCAGCAGCTTGGACAGTCACTTCAATCAGCCCCAGCATTTT
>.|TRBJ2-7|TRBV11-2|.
CASSLEIIYEQYF
TGTGCCAGCAGCTTAGAAATAATCTACGAGCAGTACTTC
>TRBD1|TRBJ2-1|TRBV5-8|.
CASSWDRNNEQFF
TGTGCCAGCAGCTGGGACAGGAACAATGAGCAGTTCTTC
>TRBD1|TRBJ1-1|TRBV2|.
CASSRQGTEAFF
TGTGCCAGCAGCCGACAGGGGACTGAAGCTTTCTTT
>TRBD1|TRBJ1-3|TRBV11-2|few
CASSAQGEAGNTIYF
TGTGCCAGCAGCGCCCAGGGGGAGGCTGGAAACACCATATATTTT
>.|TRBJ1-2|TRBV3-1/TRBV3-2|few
CASSQGPVYGYTF
TGTGCCAGCAGCCAAGGGCCTGTCTATGGCTACACCTTC
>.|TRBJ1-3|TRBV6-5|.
CASRNTGNTIYF
TGTGCCAGCAGGAACACCGGAAACACCATATATTTT
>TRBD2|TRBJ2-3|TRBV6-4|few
CASSDGTSGTDTQYF
TGTGCCAGCAGTGACGGGACTAGCGGCACAGATACGCAGTATTTT
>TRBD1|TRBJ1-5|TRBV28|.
CASSDRVGNQPQHF
TGTGCCAGCAGTGACAGGGTGGGCAATCAGCCCCAGCATTTT
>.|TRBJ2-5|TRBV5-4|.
CASSQIGVQETQYF
TGTGCCAGCAGCCAAATCGGGGTACAAGAGACCCAGTACTTC
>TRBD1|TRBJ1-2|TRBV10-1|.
CASSADRGSGYTF
TGCGCCAGCAGCGCCGACAGGGGGTCTGGCTACACCTTC
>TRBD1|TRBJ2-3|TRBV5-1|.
CASSPTGTDTDTQYF
TGCGCCAGCAGCCCCACCGGGACAGACACAGATACGCAGTATTTT
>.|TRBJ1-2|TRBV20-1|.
CSALLRGGYTF
TGCAGTGCCCTGCTGCGGGGAGGCTACACCTTC
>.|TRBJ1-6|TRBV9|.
CASSVAGRARNSPLHF
TGTGCCAGCAGCGTAGCGGGCAGGGCAAGGAATTCACCCCTCCACTTT
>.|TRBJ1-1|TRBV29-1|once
CSVARDSNTEAFF
TGCAGCGTTGCCAGGGACTCTAACACTGAAGCTTTCTTT
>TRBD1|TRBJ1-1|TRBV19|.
CASSVSGTGGEAFF
TGTGCCAGTAGTGTCTCCGGGACAGGGGGCGAAGCTTTCTTT
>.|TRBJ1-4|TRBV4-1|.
CASSQPRRGTNEKLFF
TGCGCCAGCAGCCAACCTAGGAGGGGAACTAATGAAAAACTGTTTTTT
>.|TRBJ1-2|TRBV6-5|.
CATRALWGYTF
TGTGCTACTAGGGCCCTATGGGGCTACACCTTC
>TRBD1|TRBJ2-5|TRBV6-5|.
CASSFLSGGTETQYF
TGTGCCAGCAGTTTTTTATCAGGGGGAACAGAGACCCAGTACTTC
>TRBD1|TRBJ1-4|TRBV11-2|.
CASSLDRATDEKLFF
TGTGCCAGCAGCTTGGACAGGGCGACGGATGAAAAACTGTTTTTT
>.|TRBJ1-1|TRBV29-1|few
CSVLTGSTEAFF
TGCAGCGTTCTGACAGGAAGTACTGAAGCTTTCTTT
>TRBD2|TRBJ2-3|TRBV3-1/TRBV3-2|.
CASSPGLAGGGDTQYF
TGTGCCAGCAGCCCGGGACTAGCGGGGGGTGGAGATACGCAGTATTTT